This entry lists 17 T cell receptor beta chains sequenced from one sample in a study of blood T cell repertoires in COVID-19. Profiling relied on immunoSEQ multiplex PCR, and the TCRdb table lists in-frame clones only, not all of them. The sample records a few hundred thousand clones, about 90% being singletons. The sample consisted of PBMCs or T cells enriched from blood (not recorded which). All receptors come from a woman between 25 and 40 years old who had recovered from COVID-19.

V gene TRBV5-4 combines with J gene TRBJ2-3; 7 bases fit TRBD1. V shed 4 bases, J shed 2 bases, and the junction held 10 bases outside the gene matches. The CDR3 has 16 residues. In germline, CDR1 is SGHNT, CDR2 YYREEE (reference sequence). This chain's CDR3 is CASSPRQGSNTDTQYF. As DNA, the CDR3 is TGTGCCAGCAGCCCCAGACAGGGTTCGAACACAGATACGCAGTATTTT.

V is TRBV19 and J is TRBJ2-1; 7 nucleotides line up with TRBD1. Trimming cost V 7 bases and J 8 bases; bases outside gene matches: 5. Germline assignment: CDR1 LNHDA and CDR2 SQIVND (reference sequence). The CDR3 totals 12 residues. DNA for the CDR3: TGTGCCAGTACGTCAGGGACAGATGAGCAGTTCTTC. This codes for CASTSGTDEQFF.

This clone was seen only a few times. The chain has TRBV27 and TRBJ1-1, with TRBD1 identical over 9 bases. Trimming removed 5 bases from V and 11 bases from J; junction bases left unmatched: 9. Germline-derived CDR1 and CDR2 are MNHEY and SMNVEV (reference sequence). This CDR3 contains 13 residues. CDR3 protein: CASSPRGTGRAFF. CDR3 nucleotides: TGTGCCAGCAGTCCCCGAGGGACAGGGCGGGCTTTCTTT.

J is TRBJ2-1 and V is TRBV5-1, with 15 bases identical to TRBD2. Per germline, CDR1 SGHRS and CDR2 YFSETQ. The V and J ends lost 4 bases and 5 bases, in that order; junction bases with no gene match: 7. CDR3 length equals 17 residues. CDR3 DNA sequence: TGCGCCAGCAGCAAGGGACTAGCGGGAGGAATCGACAATGAGCAGTTCTTC. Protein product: CASSKGLAGGIDNEQFF.

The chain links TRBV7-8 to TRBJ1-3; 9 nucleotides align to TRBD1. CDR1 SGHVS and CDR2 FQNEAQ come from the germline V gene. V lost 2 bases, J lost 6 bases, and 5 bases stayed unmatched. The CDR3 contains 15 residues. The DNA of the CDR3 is TGTGCCAGCAGCTTACGTGAACAGGGGGCAAACACCATATATTTT. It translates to CASSLREQGANTIYF.

DNA for the CDR3: TGTGCCAGTAGTTCCCCCAGCAAGGGGATGAACACTGAAGCTTTCTTT. Protein product: CASSSPSKGMNTEAFF. The chain joins TRBV19 to TRBJ1-1, with D possibly matching TRBD1 (5 bases). The germline V and J ends were trimmed by 5 bases and 0 bases, with 16 bases remaining between them. Germline CDR1 reads LNHDA; CDR2 reads SQIVND (reference sequence). The CDR3 spans 16 residues.

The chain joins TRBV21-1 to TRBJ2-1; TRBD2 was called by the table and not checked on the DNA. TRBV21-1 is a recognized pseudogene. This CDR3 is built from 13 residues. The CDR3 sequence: CASSKVRGDEQFF. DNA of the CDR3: TGTGCCAGCAGCAAAGTTCGGGGGGATGAGCAGTTCTTC.

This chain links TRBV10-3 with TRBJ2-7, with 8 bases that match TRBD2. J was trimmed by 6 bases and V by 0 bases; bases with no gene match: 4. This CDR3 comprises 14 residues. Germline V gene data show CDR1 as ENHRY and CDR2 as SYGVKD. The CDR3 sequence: CAISESGGASEQYF. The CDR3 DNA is TGTGCCATCAGTGAGTCCGGGGGGGCCTCCGAGCAGTACTTC.

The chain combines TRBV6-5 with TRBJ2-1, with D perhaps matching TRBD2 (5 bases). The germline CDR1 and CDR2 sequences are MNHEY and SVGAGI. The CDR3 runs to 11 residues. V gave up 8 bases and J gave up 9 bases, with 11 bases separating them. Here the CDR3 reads CASGERGEQFF. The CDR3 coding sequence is TGTGCCAGCGGGGAACGGGGTGAGCAGTTCTTC.

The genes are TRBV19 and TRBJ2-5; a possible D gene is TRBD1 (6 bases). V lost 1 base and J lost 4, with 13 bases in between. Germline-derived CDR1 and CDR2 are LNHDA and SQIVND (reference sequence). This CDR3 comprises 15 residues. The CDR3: CASSIAQGRGETQYF. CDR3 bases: TGTGCCAGTAGTATAGCACAGGGCAGGGGAGAGACCCAGTACTTC.

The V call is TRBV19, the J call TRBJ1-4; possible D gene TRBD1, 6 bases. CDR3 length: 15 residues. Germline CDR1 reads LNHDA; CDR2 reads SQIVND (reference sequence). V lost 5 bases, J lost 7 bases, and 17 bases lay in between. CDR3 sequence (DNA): TGTGCCAGTAGTGGGGGGGGCGCCGGCTCTGAAAAACTGTTTTTT. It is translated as CASSGGGAGSEKLFF.

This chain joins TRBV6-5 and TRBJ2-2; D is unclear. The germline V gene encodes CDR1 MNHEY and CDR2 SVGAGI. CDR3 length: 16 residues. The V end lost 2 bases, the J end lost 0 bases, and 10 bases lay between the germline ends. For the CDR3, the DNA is TGTGCCAGCAGTTACGTGTACTACCCGAACACCGGGGAGCTGTTTTTT. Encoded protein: CASSYVYYPNTGELFF.

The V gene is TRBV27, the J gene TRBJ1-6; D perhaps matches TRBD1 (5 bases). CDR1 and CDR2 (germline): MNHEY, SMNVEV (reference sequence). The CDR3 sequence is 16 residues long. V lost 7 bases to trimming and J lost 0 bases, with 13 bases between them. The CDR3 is CASTVTASSYNSPLHF. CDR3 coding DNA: TGTGCCAGCACTGTGACAGCGAGCTCCTATAATTCACCCCTCCACTTT.

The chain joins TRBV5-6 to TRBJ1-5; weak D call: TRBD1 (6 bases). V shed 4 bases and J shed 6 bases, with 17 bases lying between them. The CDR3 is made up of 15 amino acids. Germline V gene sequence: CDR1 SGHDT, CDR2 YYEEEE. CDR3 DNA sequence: TGTGCCAGCAGCCGAGGGACAAGCCTCAGTCAGCCCCAGCATTTT. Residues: CASSRGTSLSQPQHF.

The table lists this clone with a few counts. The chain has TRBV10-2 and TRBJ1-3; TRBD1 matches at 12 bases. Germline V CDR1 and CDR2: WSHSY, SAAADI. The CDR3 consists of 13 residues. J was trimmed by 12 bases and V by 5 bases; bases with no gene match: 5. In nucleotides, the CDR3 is TGCGCCAGCAGTCCGGGACAGGGGGCGGTCATATATTTT. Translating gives CASSPGQGAVIYF.

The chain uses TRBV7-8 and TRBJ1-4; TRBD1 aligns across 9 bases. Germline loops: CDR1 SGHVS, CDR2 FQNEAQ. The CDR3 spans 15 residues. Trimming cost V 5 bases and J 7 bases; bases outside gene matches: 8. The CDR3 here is CASSSTGGRLEKLFF. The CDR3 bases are TGTGCCAGCAGCAGTACAGGGGGCCGACTTGAAAAACTGTTTTTT.

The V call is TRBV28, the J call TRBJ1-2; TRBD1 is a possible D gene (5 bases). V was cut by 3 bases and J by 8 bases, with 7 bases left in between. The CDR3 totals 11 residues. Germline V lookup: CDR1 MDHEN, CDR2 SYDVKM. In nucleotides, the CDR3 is TGTGCCAGCAGTTTCTGGGGCGGCTACACCTTC. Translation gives CASSFWGGYTF.